One and the same sample provided the 25 T cell receptor beta chains below, sequenced in a study of CD8 T cells in ankylosing spondylitis. TCRdb used MiXCR to reprocess the 5' RACE reads, holding one entry per CDR3 protein. The sample includes about 90,000 distinct CDR3 sequences, around 27% of them seen just once. The sample consisted of blood, either unsorted or a sorted T cell fraction (not recorded which). The receptor set was obtained from a male donor with ankylosing spondylitis or in good health (not recorded which).

V usage is TRBV2 and J usage is TRBJ1-1; 11 bases are a match to TRBD1. The V segment lost 1 base and the J segment 0 bases; nucleotides outside the gene matches: 1. The CDR3 length is 16 residues. Per the germline V gene, CDR1 is SNHLY and CDR2 is FYNNEI. This CDR3 reads CASSEGTGGMNTEAFF. The CDR3 DNA reads as TGTGCCAGCAGTGAAGGGACAGGGGGCATGAACACTGAAGCTTTCTTT.

There are a few counts of this clonotype. This chain links TRBV20-1 with TRBJ2-5; no clear D. Per germline, CDR1 DFQATT and CDR2 SNEGSKA (reference sequence). V dropped 7 bases and J dropped 6 bases, with 18 bases sitting between them. The CDR3 contains 13 residues. The chain's CDR3 is CSGVGSSAQTQYF. The CDR3 DNA reads TGCAGTGGGGTGGGCTCGTCAGCCCAGACCCAGTACTTC.

The chain joins TRBV6-2 or TRBV6-3 to TRBJ1-5; D not certain. In germline, CDR1 is MNHEY, CDR2 SVGEGT. V lost 4 bases to trimming and J lost 6 bases, with 13 bases between them. CDR3 length equals 14 residues. The CDR3 reads CASSFGPNLQPQHF. DNA for the CDR3: TGTGCCAGCAGTTTCGGTCCTAACCTTCAGCCCCAGCATTTT.

J is TRBJ1-2 and V is TRBV7-2, with unresolved D. CDR1 is SGHTA, CDR2 FQGNSA, per germline. The CDR3 spans 15 residues. V lost 3 bases, J lost 6 bases, and 17 bases lay in between. Written as DNA, the CDR3 is TGTGCCAGCAGCTTTATGGCCTCGGGTTGGGATGGCTACACCTTC. It translates to CASSFMASGWDGYTF.

V and J are TRBV5-4 and TRBJ1-1; no definite D call. V lost 4 bases and J lost 4, with 14 bases in between. CDR1 SGHNT and CDR2 YYREEE come from the germline V gene (reference sequence). The CDR3 spans 14 residues. The CDR3 DNA reads as TGTGCCAGCAGCGCCATCAAAGGTCCCACTGAAGCTTTCTTT. Its translation is CASSAIKGPTEAFF.

The rearrangement uses TRBV5-1 and TRBJ1-1; 9 bases are shared with TRBD1. The CDR3 contains 13 residues. In germline, CDR1 is SGHRS, CDR2 YFSETQ. V lost 10 bases, J lost 6 bases, and 10 bases stayed unmatched. The CDR3, as DNA: TGCGCCTCGTCCGGGACAGGGAAAGCTGAAGCTTTCTTT. Translated, it gives CASSGTGKAEAFF.

There are a few counts of this clonotype. The chain is built from TRBV27 and TRBJ2-2; the D gene is possibly TRBD2 (5 bases). Germline lookup yields CDR1 MNHEY and CDR2 SMNVEV (reference sequence). The CDR3 loop spans 15 amino acids. Deletions cut 6 bases from V and 0 bases from J, with 11 bases between. The CDR3 protein is CASRLVLANTGELFF. In DNA, the CDR3 is TGTGCCAGCAGATTAGTACTAGCGAACACCGGGGAGCTGTTTTTT.

The chain uses TRBV12-3 or TRBV12-4 and TRBJ2-6; no definite D call. V lost 10 bases and J lost 1, with 11 bases in between. CDR3 length equals 14 residues. The CDR3 DNA is TGTGCCAACGGACGGACGTCTGGGGCCAACGTCCTGACTTTC. The encoded protein is CANGRTSGANVLTF.

The chain recombines TRBV5-1 with TRBJ2-3; perhaps TRBD2 as D (6 bases). Germline-derived CDR1 and CDR2 are SGHRS and YFSETQ. The CDR3 covers 15 residues. V was cut by 4 bases and J by 4 bases, with 16 bases left in between. Written as DNA, the CDR3 is TGCGCCAGCAGCCGGGACTCTGGTGGCTCAGATACGCAGTATTTT. Translating it yields CASSRDSGGSDTQYF.

J is TRBJ2-3 and V is TRBV7-2; tentatively, D is TRBD2 (7 bases). The V end lost 5 bases, the J end lost 6 bases, and 21 bases lay between the germline ends. The CDR3 runs 16 residues. CDR1 is SGHTA, CDR2 FQGNSA, per germline. Written as DNA, the CDR3 is TGTGCCAGCAGCCAATTAGGGGGAATCGGGGGGGATACGCAGTATTTT. This translates into CASSQLGGIGGDTQYF. Combining the CDR3 with reference TRBV7-2 and TRBJ2-3 gives the whole variable domain GAGVSQSPSNKVTEKGKDVELRCDPISGHTALYWYRQSLGQGLEFLIYFQGNSAPDKSGLPSDRFSAERTGGSVSTLTIQRTQQEDSAVYLCASSQLGGIGGDTQYFGPGTRLTVL.

This clonotype was counted at least ten times. The V and J genes are TRBV20-1 and TRBJ2-2; D unresolved. Germline-derived CDR1 and CDR2 are DFQATT and SNEGSKA (reference sequence). The CDR3 has 12 amino acids. V was clipped by 5 bases and J by 8 bases, with 12 bases between them. The CDR3 DNA follows: TGCAGTGCTTTTCTTGGCAGGGGGGAGCTGTTTTTT. It yields the protein CSAFLGRGELFF.

The CDR3 DNA reads as TGTGCCAGCAGTTTACTGGGACGGTCGGATGGCTACACCTTC. Its translation: CASSLLGRSDGYTF. The rearrangement joins TRBV27 to TRBJ1-2, with D perhaps TRBD1 (5 bases). The germline V gene has CDR1 MNHEY and CDR2 SMNVEV (reference sequence). Trimming removed 2 bases at V and 6 bases at J, with 13 bases between. CDR3 length equals 14 residues.

This clonotype was seen more than once but under ten times. The V gene is TRBV5-6, the J gene TRBJ2-1; 8 bases line up with TRBD1. The CDR3 has 16 residues. V lost 4 bases and J lost 6; bases outside the gene matches: 12. Per germline, CDR1 SGHDT and CDR2 YYEEEE. CDR3 in amino acids: CASSPVWQGARNEQFF. CDR3 DNA: TGTGCCAGCAGCCCGGTTTGGCAGGGGGCGCGCAATGAGCAGTTCTTC.

This clonotype was found a few times. This chain links TRBV18 with TRBJ2-1, with D perhaps matching TRBD2 (5 bases). Trimming removed 3 bases at V and 6 bases at J, with 6 bases between. This CDR3 spans 12 amino acids. Germline assignment: CDR1 KGHSH and CDR2 LQKENI. In DNA, the CDR3 is TGTGCCAGCTCACCTAGCGTCAATGAGCAGTTCTTC. Its translation: CASSPSVNEQFF.

The chain joins TRBV7-7 to TRBJ2-3; TRBD2 matches 9 bases. CDR1 and CDR2 (germline): SSHAT, FNYEAQ (reference sequence). Losses at the gene ends were 2 bases for V and 6 bases for J; bases not matched to a gene: 6. This CDR3 region has 15 residues. DNA for the CDR3: TGTGCCAGCAGCTTAAACAGCGGGGGGATGGATACGCAGTATTTT. Its protein is CASSLNSGGMDTQYF. Full variable domain (missing parts from reference TRBV7-7 and TRBJ2-3): GAGVSQSPRYKVTKRGQDVTLRCDPISSHATLYWYQQALGQGPEFLTYFNYEAQPDKSGLPSDRFSAERPEGSISTLTIQRTEQRDSAMYRCASSLNSGGMDTQYFGPGTRLTVL.

The chain joins TRBV12-3 or TRBV12-4 to TRBJ2-2; D is uncertain. CDR3 length equals 13 residues. Trimming removed 7 bases at V and 0 bases at J, with 6 bases between. The CDR3 bases are TGTGCCAGCAAGGTTTCGAACACCGGGGAGCTGTTTTTT. Translation: CASKVSNTGELFF.

This clonotype came up a few times. The chain couples TRBV5-1 to TRBJ1-2, with D possibly TRBD1 on 5 matching bases. The length of the CDR3 is 14 residues. The germline gives CDR1 SGHRS, CDR2 YFSETQ. V lost 1 base and J lost 6, with 13 bases in between. CDR3 region: CASSLTPREDGYTF. The CDR3 region has the DNA TGCGCCAGCAGCTTGACCCCCAGGGAGGATGGCTACACCTTC.

The chain carries TRBV6-1 and TRBJ1-5; TRBD1 matches 8 bases. The CDR3 spans 15 residues. The trim removed 6 bases at V and 6 bases at J, leaving 10 bases unmatched. Germline V gene data show CDR1 as MNHNS and CDR2 as SASEGT. This CDR3 is CASSKTGAGTQPQHF. The CDR3, as DNA: TGTGCCAGCAGCAAGACAGGGGCAGGAACTCAGCCCCAGCATTTT.

The CDR3: CASRPVGSYEQYF. The CDR3 DNA reads as TGTGCCAGCAGGCCGGTTGGATCCTACGAGCAGTACTTC. The rearrangement uses TRBV7-6 and TRBJ2-7; D remains unclear. The V and J ends lost 6 bases and 1 base respectively, with 10 bases between them. CDR3 length: 13 amino acids. CDR1 and CDR2 from the germline V gene are SGHVS and FNYEAQ. The full variable domain, completed using reference TRBV7-6 and TRBJ2-7, is GAGVSQSPRYKVTKRGQDVALRCDPISGHVSLYWYRQALGQGPEFLTYFNYEAQQDKSGLPNDRFSAERPEGSISTLTIQRTEQRDSAMYRCASRPVGSYEQYFGPGTRLTVT.

This clonotype was counted a few times. The chain recombines TRBV11-2 with TRBJ2-7; D is uncertain. Germline assignment: CDR1 SGHAT and CDR2 FQNNGV. V lost 5 bases, J lost 3 bases, and 11 bases lay in between. This CDR3 contains 13 residues. The CDR3 region has the DNA TGTGCCAGCAGCCCCGACGTAAACTACGAGCAGTACGTC. Translating it yields CASSPDVNYEQYV.

This clonotype has just a few counts. The chain uses TRBV20-1 and TRBJ2-1; TRBD2 aligns across 8 bases. Looked up from germline, CDR1 is DFQATT and CDR2 is SNEGSKA (reference sequence). The CDR3 has 16 residues. Trimming removed 5 bases from V and 4 bases from J; junction bases left unmatched: 13. For the CDR3, the DNA is TGCAGTGCTTCTCCGCCGGGGACTAGGCCTTACAATGAGCAGTTCTTC. It codes for CSASPPGTRPYNEQFF.

The chain carries TRBV7-9 and TRBJ2-7, with unresolved D. CDR1 and CDR2 (germline): SEHNR, FQNEAQ (reference sequence). The V and J ends lost 0 bases and 6 bases respectively, with 12 bases between them. CDR3 size: 14 residues. This CDR3 reads CASSLAKSFAEQYF. The CDR3 DNA sequence: TGTGCCAGCAGCTTAGCGAAGAGTTTCGCCGAGCAGTACTTC.

This clonotype came up once. The rearrangement joins TRBV15 to TRBJ1-6, with D maybe TRBD1 (5 bases). The germline V gene has CDR1 LNHNV and CDR2 YYDKDF (reference sequence). CDR3 length: 15 residues. With 5 bases removed from V and 10 bases from J, the gap between germline ends came to 18 bases. The CDR3 DNA follows: TGTGCCACCAGCGTCAGGGCCCCAGCCCAGTCACCCCTCCACTTT. Its translation is CATSVRAPAQSPLHF.

In its sample, this clonotype was seen many times. V and J are TRBV5-5 and TRBJ1-1; 8 bases map to TRBD1. The V segment lost 3 bases and the J segment 6 bases; nucleotides outside the gene matches: 10. The germline V gene has CDR1 SGHKS and CDR2 YYEKEE (reference sequence). CDR3 size: 15 residues. CDR3 DNA: TGTGCCAGCAGCTACTCTTTGGACAGGGTCCCTGAAGCTTTCTTT. It specifies CASSYSLDRVPEAFF.

The chain links TRBV5-4 to TRBJ2-2; 7 nucleotides line up with TRBD1. Germline V gives CDR1 SGHNT, CDR2 YYREEE (reference sequence). Trimming removed 7 bases from V and 2 bases from J; junction bases left unmatched: 5. The CDR3 is 14 residues long. In DNA, the CDR3 is TGTGCCAGCCACAGGGGCGGCAACACCGGGGAGCTGTTTTTT. It yields the protein CASHRGGNTGELFF.